The clone carrying this TCR beta chain was counted a few times. Its antigen is not known. The PCR used 60 Vbeta and 13 Jbeta primers. TCRdb keeps only in-frame clones here, not all; method: immunoSEQ multiplex PCR. The sample lists some 150,000 clones, under 80% occurring once. The germline CDR1 and CDR2 sequences are SGHVS and FQNEAQ. The V and J ends lost 5 bases and 4 bases, in that order; junction bases with no gene match: 6. This CDR3 has 14 residues. These data are taken from a study of cytomegalovirus exposure and HLA in healthy donors. Study context: Unique TCR beta sequences numbering about 100 million came from 150 million to 200 million T cells in an earlier analysis.

Whole-study findings and limits: Despite most TCR sequences being rare, some public TCRs occurred in many donors. A later analysis linked a missense variant in DCLRE1C to the trimming of TCR beta V and J genes.

Sample: PBMCs. The chain employs TRBV7-8 and TRBJ2-5; TRBD2 matches at 8 bases. The receptor was derived from a man in his forties in good health and CMV-seronegative. As DNA, the CDR3 is TGTGCCAGCAGCCCCCACGCGGGGGGAGAGACCCAGTACTTC. Protein: CASSPHAGGETQYF.